Each of the 20 T cell receptor beta chains below was sequenced from the same sample in a study of blood T cell repertoires in COVID-19. Produced via immunoSEQ multiplex PCR; TCRdb's table is partial and in-frame only. The repertoire holds some 400,000 clones, with around 87% as singletons. The specimen sequenced was peripheral blood. The receptor set was obtained from a woman under 40 with COVID-19, enrolled during active disease.

The gene calls are TRBV15 and TRBJ2-7; maybe TRBD2 (5 bases). Trimming left V 3 bases short and J 7 bases short, with 13 bases between. The CDR3 is made up of 13 amino acids. Germline V gene sequence: CDR1 LNHNV, CDR2 YYDKDF (reference sequence). The CDR3 sequence: CATSSEGGREQYF. In DNA form, the CDR3 reads TGTGCCACCAGCAGCGAGGGCGGCCGTGAGCAGTACTTC.

The chain has TRBV7-9 and TRBJ1-4; 8 bases match TRBD1. Losses at the gene ends were 5 bases for V and 7 bases for J; bases not matched to a gene: 12. The CDR3 extends over 16 amino acids. Germline CDR1 SEHNR, CDR2 FQNEAQ (reference sequence). The CDR3 DNA is TGTGCCAGCAGCCTCCGACAGGGGCGTTTGAGTGAAAAACTGTTTTTT. This encodes CASSLRQGRLSEKLFF.

V gene TRBV28 combines with J gene TRBJ1-5; possibly TRBD1 for D (5 bases). CDR3 length equals 14 residues. Germline CDR1 reads MDHEN; CDR2 reads SYDVKM. V was trimmed by 2 bases and J by 6 bases, leaving 11 bases between them. The CDR3 DNA follows: TGTGCCAGCAGTTTAAGGTGGGGGGGTCAGCCCCAGCATTTT. Encoded protein: CASSLRWGGQPQHF. Full variable domain (rest looked up from reference TRBV28 and TRBJ1-5): DVKVTQSSRYLVKRTGEKVFLECVQDMDHENMFWYRQDPGLGLRLIYFSYDVKMKEKGDIPEGYSVSREKKERFSLILESASTNQTSMYLCASSLRWGGQPQHFGDGTRLSIL.

The chain is built from TRBV27 and TRBJ2-5, with 8 positions matching TRBD1. Germline V gives CDR1 MNHEY, CDR2 SMNVEV (reference sequence). The junction had 11 bases not matched to a gene; V was cut back by 6 bases and J by 5 bases. CDR3 length equals 15 residues. The CDR3 bases are TGTGCCAGCAGACCAGGACAGGGTGCGGTGGAGACCCAGTACTTC. Amino acid sequence: CASRPGQGAVETQYF.

This chain links TRBV9 with TRBJ2-3; 9 nucleotides agree with TRBD2. After removal of 6 bases from V and 5 bases from J, the junction contained 7 bases not matched to a gene. Germline CDR1 SGDLS, CDR2 YYNGEE. The CDR3 length is 14 residues. CDR3 nucleotide sequence: TGTGCCAGCACCCCCCAACTAGCGGGAGATACGCAGTATTTT. Encoded protein: CASTPQLAGDTQYF.

The chain joins TRBV28 to TRBJ2-3, with D possibly TRBD2 on 6 matching bases. The germline V gene encodes CDR1 MDHEN and CDR2 SYDVKM. The CDR3 sequence is 15 residues long. V was trimmed by 6 bases and J by 7 bases, leaving 20 bases between them. The DNA of the CDR3 is TGTGCCAGCAGAGCACCGGAGGGACCCCCCCATACGCAGTATTTT. It specifies CASRAPEGPPHTQYF.

The rearrangement joins TRBV9 to TRBJ2-7, with D possibly TRBD1 on 6 matching bases. With 2 bases removed from V and 5 bases from J, the gap between germline ends came to 14 bases. The CDR3 length is 14 residues. The germline CDR1 and CDR2 sequences are SGDLS and YYNGEE. The CDR3 loop is CASSVGTPWDEQYF. DNA of the CDR3: TGTGCCAGCAGCGTTGGGACACCCTGGGACGAGCAGTACTTC.

The rearrangement uses TRBV28 and TRBJ2-7; TRBD1 matches 10 bases. The CDR3 length is 16 residues. V dropped 5 bases and J dropped 4; count of bases not matched to a gene: 11. Germline V gives CDR1 MDHEN, CDR2 SYDVKM. This chain's CDR3 is CASSASGTGVAYEQYF. The CDR3 nucleotides read TGTGCCAGCAGTGCGTCCGGGACAGGGGTGGCGTACGAGCAGTACTTC.

The rearrangement uses TRBV19 and TRBJ1-2; D might be TRBD1 (5 bases). The length of the CDR3 is 16 residues. Germline CDR1 and CDR2: LNHDA and SQIVND (reference sequence). V lost 7 bases, J lost 0 bases, and 18 bases lay in between. The CDR3 DNA reads TGTGCCAGTACCGCGTCTCAGGGAAGGGCTAACTATGGCTACACCTTC. It codes for CASTASQGRANYGYTF.

V usage is TRBV20-1 and J usage is TRBJ2-1, with TRBD2 matching 8 bases. This CDR3 is 16 amino acids long. V was pared by 3 bases and J by 2 bases, with 9 bases of the junction left unmatched. Germline V gene data show CDR1 as DFQATT and CDR2 as SNEGSKA (reference sequence). Here the CDR3 DNA reads TGCAGTGCTAGTTCGCGCGGGGGGCGAGCCTACAATGAGCAGTTCTTC. It specifies CSASSRGGRAYNEQFF.

The chain employs TRBV19 and TRBJ2-7; the D is unclear. Germline V lookup: CDR1 LNHDA, CDR2 SQIVND (reference sequence). V lost 4 bases to trimming and J lost 0 bases, with 10 bases between them. The CDR3 loop spans 14 amino acids. The CDR3 nucleotides read TGTGCCAGTAGTACTCGCGGTTCCTCCTACGAGCAGTACTTC. Amino acid sequence: CASSTRGSSYEQYF.

The chain has TRBV28 and TRBJ2-3, with D perhaps matching TRBD2 (6 bases). The germline gives CDR1 MDHEN, CDR2 SYDVKM. With 5 bases removed from V and 2 bases from J, the gap between germline ends came to 29 bases. This CDR3 region has 20 residues. CDR3 bases: TGTGCCAGCAGTCCTTCCGGGACTTGGACAACTGTCTCTAACACAGATACGCAGTATTTT. This gives the protein CASSPSGTWTTVSNTDTQYF.

The V gene is TRBV28, the J gene TRBJ2-2; D perhaps matches TRBD1 (5 bases). V was cut by 4 bases and J by 0 bases, with 9 bases left in between. The CDR3 is 15 residues long. CDR1 MDHEN and CDR2 SYDVKM come from the germline V gene. For the CDR3, the DNA is TGTGCCAGCAGTTCGACAGCCGCGAACACCGGGGAGCTGTTTTTT. Its protein is CASSSTAANTGELFF.

The genes are TRBV7-2 and TRBJ1-1, with D unclear. V lost 5 bases and J 4 bases, leaving 20 bases between the germline ends. Germline-derived CDR1 and CDR2 are SGHTA and FQGNSA. The CDR3 extends over 16 amino acids. The CDR3 spells CASSPNADGRSTEAFF. In nucleotides, the CDR3 is TGTGCCAGCAGCCCTAACGCAGACGGCCGGAGCACTGAAGCTTTCTTT.

The chain is built from TRBV5-5 and TRBJ1-1; 10 positions agree with TRBD1. This CDR3 contains 15 residues. V was clipped by 3 bases and J by 3 bases; unmatched bases: 5. The germline CDR1 and CDR2 sequences are SGHKS and YYEKEE (reference sequence). The CDR3 DNA reads TGTGCCAGCAGCTCCGGGACAGGGGCAGACACTGAAGCTTTCTTT. It yields the protein CASSSGTGADTEAFF.

The rearrangement uses TRBV18 and TRBJ1-1, with TRBD1 identical over 7 bases. The CDR3 has 16 amino acids. Germline V gene sequence: CDR1 KGHSH, CDR2 LQKENI. Trimming took 6 bases from V and 4 from J; bases not matched to a gene: 14. CDR3 sequence: CASSMTGKDPRTEAFF. DNA of the CDR3: TGTGCCAGCTCTATGACAGGGAAAGATCCCCGCACTGAAGCTTTCTTT.

This chain uses TRBV7-8 with TRBJ2-1; 9 nucleotides line up with TRBD2. The trim removed 4 bases at V and 8 bases at J, leaving 9 bases unmatched. There are 15 residues in the CDR3. Germline CDR1 SGHVS, CDR2 FQNEAQ. CDR3 amino acids: CASSSRGTSSDEQFF. The CDR3 nucleotides read TGTGCCAGCAGCTCTCGCGGGACTAGCTCCGATGAGCAGTTCTTC.

This CDR3 reads CASSIPDREDTDTQYF. DNA of the CDR3: TGTGCCAGTAGTATCCCGGACAGGGAGGACACAGATACGCAGTATTTT. The chain is built from TRBV19 and TRBJ2-3; 8 nucleotides align to TRBD1. The V segment lost 3 bases and the J segment 2 bases; nucleotides outside the gene matches: 7. Per germline, CDR1 LNHDA and CDR2 SQIVND (reference sequence). The CDR3 totals 16 residues.

The sample holds one count of this clone. The V and J genes are TRBV2 and TRBJ1-2; 9 bases are shared with TRBD1. J lost 8 bases, V lost 6 bases, and 10 bases had no gene match. The CDR3 spans 14 residues. The germline gives CDR1 SNHLY, CDR2 FYNNEI. CDR3 protein: CASSPAGTGSGYTF. In DNA, the CDR3 is TGTGCCAGCAGCCCTGCCGGGACAGGGAGCGGCTACACCTTC.

In regard to this clone: Other DNA sequences in this specimen translate into the identical CDR3. This chain joins TRBV28 and TRBJ1-5; D gene ambiguous. The CDR3 loop spans 14 amino acids. V lost 2 bases and J 4 bases, leaving 9 bases between the germline ends. The germline gives CDR1 MDHEN, CDR2 SYDVKM. CDR3 region: CASSLLGGNQPQHF. The CDR3 DNA follows: TGTGCCAGCAGTTTACTAGGCGGGAATCAGCCCCAGCATTTT.